The clone carrying this T cell receptor (beta chain) was counted a single time. The target antigen is unknown. This sample is part of a study of Tregs in tolerant kidney transplant recipients. The CDR3 contains 17 residues. The germline V gene has CDR1 SGHNT and CDR2 YENEEA. Trimming cost V 10 bases and J 6 bases; bases outside gene matches: 15. Study-level results: Few patients were studied, so findings need validation in larger groups.

Unstimulated Tregs (CD4+CD25+CD127-) and CD4+CD25- non-Tregs were sorted from PBMCs. Measured with immunoSEQ multiplex PCR; TCRdb has only the in-frame clones, and not every one. Counted here are tens of thousands of clones, roughly 98% occurring once; the ten biggest clones make up around 0.34%. This sequence originates from a human donor who received a combined kidney and bone marrow transplant. V is TRBV11-3 and J is TRBJ2-2, with 12 bases fitting TRBD2. Specimen: Tregs from blood, collected before the transplant. CDR3: CATQSWALAGGPGELFF. The CDR3 DNA reads as TGTGCCACGCAGAGTTGGGCGCTAGCGGGAGGGCCCGGGGAGCTGTTTTTT.